A single sample is the source of the 31 T cell receptor beta chains below, sequenced in a study of T cells after yellow fever vaccination. One entry per CDR3 protein results from TCRdb running MiXCR on the 5' RACE reads. Among about 320,000 distinct CDR3 sequences listed, 9.5% to 12% were seen once. Sequenced here: CD4+ T cells sorted from PBMCs, sampled 45 days after the yellow fever booster vaccination. The receptor source for this set is a man aged 18 to 30 who received the YFV17D yellow fever vaccine.

The chain recombines TRBV25-1 with TRBJ1-1; 7 nucleotides agree with TRBD1. CDR3 length: 15 residues. Per germline, CDR1 MGHDK and CDR2 SYGVNS. J lost 4 bases, V lost 3 bases, and 8 bases had no gene match. The CDR3 sequence: CASSDGRQGGTEAFF. The DNA of the CDR3 is TGTGCCAGCAGTGATGGGAGACAGGGAGGCACTGAAGCTTTCTTT.

There are many counts of this clonotype. The chain has TRBV5-1 and TRBJ1-1; D not certain. Germline CDR1 is SGHRS and CDR2 is YFSETQ. The CDR3 is 13 residues long. The V gene lost 2 bases and the J gene lost 1 base, with 6 bases spanning the gap. The CDR3 nucleotides are TGCGCCAGCAGCTTCCGACAGAACACTGAAGCTTTCTTT. It is translated as CASSFRQNTEAFF.

Comments on this clonotype: The junction and the germline gene differ at one end; a read error may be behind it. The genes are TRBV6-1 and TRBJ1-5; maybe TRBD1 (6 bases). The CDR3 runs 13 residues. From germline, CDR1 is MNHNS and CDR2 SASEGT. This CDR3 reads CASREGGNQPQHF. The CDR3 nucleotides are TGTGCCAGCAGGGAAGGGGGGAATCAGCCCCAGCATTTT.

CDR3 DNA sequence: TGTGCCAGCAGCTACGACACAGGGGGGCAGTTCTTC. It is translated as CASSYDTGGQFF. The chain recombines TRBV5-6 with TRBJ2-1, with 8 bases that match TRBD1. V dropped 3 bases and J dropped 12; count of bases not matched to a gene: 5. CDR1 and CDR2 (germline): SGHDT, YYEEEE. The CDR3 totals 12 residues.

This clonotype was seen repeatedly, ten times or more. CDR3 region: CASRRGGQETQYF. CDR3 nucleotides: TGCGCCAGCCGGCGGGGGGGCCAAGAGACCCAGTACTTC. The chain couples TRBV5-1 to TRBJ2-5; 9 bases agree with TRBD2. J was trimmed by 1 base and V by 7 bases; bases with no gene match: 2. The V gene's germline CDR1 is SGHRS and CDR2 YFSETQ. This CDR3 has 13 amino acids.

This clonotype was seen only a few times. V and J are TRBV20-1 and TRBJ2-7; D unclear. V was clipped by 3 bases and J by 3 bases, with 9 bases between them. CDR1 is DFQATT and CDR2 is SNEGSKA in the germline V gene (reference sequence). This CDR3 region has 12 residues. Here the CDR3 reads CSASDIDYEQYF. The CDR3 DNA reads as TGCAGTGCTAGTGACATTGACTACGAGCAGTACTTC.

This clonotype was counted only a few times. The V call is TRBV7-6, the J call TRBJ1-1, with D possibly TRBD1 on 5 matching bases. CDR1 and CDR2 (germline): SGHVS, FNYEAQ. The length of the CDR3 is 14 residues. V lost 1 base to trimming and J lost 11 bases, with 17 bases between them. DNA of the CDR3: TGTGCCAGCAGCTTAGAAGTCGGTCAGGGCCAGGCTTTCTTT. Translation gives CASSLEVGQGQAFF.

This clonotype was counted between two and nine times. Written as DNA, the CDR3 is TGTGCCAGCAGACCCCCGGTGGCAGGGGAACTGTTTTTT. Residues: CASRPPVAGELFF. The chain couples TRBV12-3 or TRBV12-4 to TRBJ1-4; tentative D call: TRBD1 (6 bases). Between the trimmed V and J ends, which lost 6 bases and 12 bases, there was a span of 17 bases. The CDR3 runs to 13 residues.

This clonotype has just a few counts. This chain joins TRBV27 and TRBJ1-2, with D perhaps TRBD1 (6 bases). The CDR3 sequence is 14 residues long. Germline V lookup: CDR1 MNHEY, CDR2 SMNVEV (reference sequence). V lost 2 bases to trimming and J lost 9 bases, with 16 bases between them. This CDR3 reads CASSLNSRGGRYTF. CDR3 nucleotides: TGTGCCAGCAGTTTAAATTCCAGGGGAGGTCGCTACACCTTC.

The table lists this clonotype with a few counts. CDR3: CATTSTRRGGRETQYF. The CDR3 DNA sequence: TGTGCCACCACCAGCACCCGACGGGGGGGCAGGGAGACCCAGTACTTC. The chain uses TRBV19 and TRBJ2-5; 8 bases map to TRBD2. Trimming took 10 bases from V and 5 from J; bases not matched to a gene: 18. The length of the CDR3 is 16 residues. Germline V gene lookup returns CDR1 LNHDA and CDR2 SQIVND (reference sequence).

In its sample, this clonotype was seen a few times. V usage is TRBV12-3 or TRBV12-4 and J usage is TRBJ2-1; 10 bases align to TRBD1. With 6 bases clipped from V and 8 bases from J, the junction kept 7 bases outside the gene matches. The CDR3 spans 14 residues. CDR3 in amino acids: CASRQDRGRDEQFF. The CDR3 nucleotides are TGTGCCAGCAGACAAGACAGGGGGCGCGATGAGCAGTTCTTC.

The chain links TRBV10-3 to TRBJ1-2; TRBD1 aligns across 7 bases. Germline CDR1 ENHRY, CDR2 SYGVKD. With V trimmed by 6 bases and J by 10 bases, 8 bases remained unmatched. The CDR3 extends over 12 amino acids. The CDR3 DNA is TGTGCCATCAGCCGGGACAGCGGCTACTACACCTTC. This sequence encodes CAISRDSGYYTF.

The genes are TRBV12-3 or TRBV12-4 and TRBJ1-5, with no clear D. The ends were cut back, 6 bases at V and 0 bases at J, with 12 bases in the middle. CDR3 size: 15 residues. The CDR3 spells CASSAGRNSNQPQHF. The CDR3 DNA sequence: TGTGCCAGCAGCGCCGGACGGAATAGCAATCAGCCCCAGCATTTT.

The chain links TRBV18 to TRBJ2-5, with 7 bases matching TRBD1. CDR1 and CDR2 from the germline V gene are KGHSH and LQKENI. The CDR3 is made up of 16 amino acids. Unmatched junction bases numbered 11, after V lost 3 bases and J lost 4 bases. The CDR3 DNA reads TGTGCCAGCTCACCCCAGGGGGTGGCGGAGTCAGAGACCCAGTACTTC. It translates to CASSPQGVAESETQYF.

The chain has TRBV9 and TRBJ2-5; 14 bases map to TRBD2. The CDR3 contains 15 residues. V shed 3 bases and J 3 bases; nucleotides not matched to a gene: 1. CDR1 is SGDLS and CDR2 is YYNGEE in the germline V gene. The CDR3 is CASSGLAGGKETQYF. For the CDR3, the DNA is TGTGCCAGCAGCGGACTAGCGGGGGGGAAAGAGACCCAGTACTTC.

The CDR3 sequence: CASRDLGGSYEQYV. In DNA, the CDR3 is TGTGCCAGCAGGGACTTGGGCGGGAGCTACGAGCAGTACGTC. This chain uses TRBV6-1 with TRBJ2-7; 7 bases are a match to TRBD2. CDR1 is MNHNS and CDR2 is SASEGT in the germline V gene. The V and J ends lost 6 bases and 3 bases, in that order; junction bases with no gene match: 8. There are 14 residues in the CDR3.

V gene TRBV5-5 combines with J gene TRBJ2-3, with 7 positions matching TRBD1. V lost 0 bases to trimming and J lost 2 bases; unmatched junction nucleotides: 3. The CDR3 is 15 residues long. CDR1 is SGHKS, CDR2 YYEKEE, per germline (reference sequence). As DNA, the CDR3 is TGTGCCAGCAGCTTGGGGGACAGAGCCACAGATACGCAGTATTTT. Encoded protein: CASSLGDRATDTQYF.

The CDR3 is CASSHNPPNREVTDTQYF. The CDR3, as DNA: TGCGCCAGCAGCCACAACCCCCCAAACAGGGAGGTCACAGATACGCAGTATTTT. The chain employs TRBV4-3 and TRBJ2-3, with D perhaps assigned TRBD1 or TRBD2 (6 bases each). The germline V gene has CDR1 LGHNA and CDR2 YSLEER. The CDR3 runs 18 residues. The V end lost 3 bases, the J end lost 2 bases, and 21 bases lay between the germline ends.

This clonotype was seen many times. V is TRBV12-3 or TRBV12-4 and J is TRBJ1-5; the match to TRBD1 covers 8 bases. The CDR3 is 15 residues long. With 6 bases clipped from V and 6 bases from J, the junction kept 10 bases outside the gene matches. In nucleotides, the CDR3 is TGTGCCAGCAGCCAACAACAGGGGGGGGCTCAGCCCCAGCATTTT. It translates to CASSQQQGGAQPQHF.

The table lists this clonotype with many counts. This chain joins TRBV5-1 and TRBJ2-2, with 10 nucleotides matching TRBD1. Germline CDR1 and CDR2: SGHRS and YFSETQ. This CDR3 has 16 residues. Unmatched junction bases numbered 7, after V lost 5 bases and J lost 3 bases. The CDR3 reads CASRVTGGADTGELFF. Here the CDR3 DNA reads TGCGCCAGCAGGGTGACAGGGGGCGCGGACACCGGGGAGCTGTTTTTT. The full variable domain, completed using reference TRBV5-1 and TRBJ2-2, is KAGVTQTPRYLIKTRGQQVTLSCSPISGHRSVSWYQQTPGQGLQFLFEYFSETQRNKGNFPGRFSGRQFSNSRSEMNVSTLELGDSALYLCASRVTGGADTGELFFGEGSRLTVL.

This chain links TRBV5-1 with TRBJ1-1, with D unclear. V lost 4 bases and J 4 bases, leaving 17 bases between the germline ends. CDR3 size: 15 residues. Germline CDR1 is SGHRS and CDR2 is YFSETQ. In DNA form, the CDR3 reads TGCGCCAGCAGCCAGAGGGCGACGGGAACCACTGAAGCTTTCTTT. Translating it yields CASSQRATGTTEAFF.

This clonotype was picked up a small number of times. The chain employs TRBV4-2 and TRBJ1-1; 7 bases are shared with TRBD1. The trim removed 5 bases at V and 1 base at J, leaving 13 bases unmatched. The CDR3 contains 17 residues. Germline lookup yields CDR1 LGHNA and CDR2 YNFKEQ. The CDR3 loop reads CASSTEGGGNWNTEAFF. CDR3 DNA: TGTGCCAGCAGCACCGAGGGAGGGGGCAATTGGAACACTGAAGCTTTCTTT.

This clonotype has just a few counts. The chain employs TRBV6-1 and TRBJ1-1; maybe TRBD1 (5 bases). The germline V gene has CDR1 MNHNS and CDR2 SASEGT. The CDR3 covers 11 residues. V was cut by 5 bases and J by 10 bases, with 11 bases left in between. CDR3 coding DNA: TGTGCCAGCAGTACCGGGGACGTAGCTTTCTTT. It encodes CASSTGDVAFF.

This clonotype was picked up many times. The CDR3, as DNA: TGCGCCAGCAGCGAACAGGGTGGAGGCACTGAAGCTTTCTTT. This sequence encodes CASSEQGGGTEAFF. The genes are TRBV5-1 and TRBJ1-1; TRBD1 is a possible D gene (6 bases). The CDR3 totals 14 residues. The ends were cut back, 4 bases at V and 4 bases at J, with 14 bases in the middle. CDR1 is SGHRS and CDR2 is YFSETQ in the germline V gene.

This clonotype has only a few counts. The chain combines TRBV5-1 with TRBJ2-5; 7 nucleotides agree with TRBD1. Germline CDR1 is SGHRS and CDR2 is YFSETQ. This CDR3 contains 15 residues. V gave up 2 bases and J gave up 5 bases; unmatched junction bases: 9. In nucleotides, the CDR3 is TGCGCCAGCAGCTTCTCAGACAGGGTTACGGAGACCCAGTACTTC. The encoded protein is CASSFSDRVTETQYF.

This clonotype was observed a few times. The chain carries TRBV9 and TRBJ1-6; the match to TRBD1 covers 8 bases. The germline V gene has CDR1 SGDLS and CDR2 YYNGEE. The CDR3 extends over 15 amino acids. With V trimmed by 2 bases and J by 10 bases, 8 bases remained unmatched. The CDR3 sequence is CASSVAGTGLSPLHF. The CDR3 nucleotides are TGTGCCAGCAGCGTCGCCGGGACAGGCCTATCACCCCTCCACTTT.

This chain connects TRBV7-6 to TRBJ2-3; TRBD2 aligns across 8 bases. The CDR3 sequence is 16 residues long. The germline V gene encodes CDR1 SGHVS and CDR2 FNYEAQ. V trimming: 4 bases; J trimming: 4 bases; junction bases outside the gene matches: 10. CDR3 bases: TGTGCCAGCAGCTCTTTCGGGGGGGCTCCAGCAGATACGCAGTATTTT. Translated: CASSSFGGAPADTQYF. The whole variable domain, remainder taken from reference TRBV7-6 and TRBJ2-3, is GAGVSQSPRYKVTKRGQDVALRCDPISGHVSLYWYRQALGQGPEFLTYFNYEAQQDKSGLPNDRFSAERPEGSISTLTIQRTEQRDSAMYRCASSSFGGAPADTQYFGPGTRLTVL.

V usage is TRBV6-2 or TRBV6-3 and J usage is TRBJ1-6, with TRBD1 identical over 8 bases. The V segment lost 5 bases and the J segment 5 bases; nucleotides outside the gene matches: 2. The CDR3 sequence is 14 residues long. Germline V gene data show CDR1 as MNHEY and CDR2 as SVGEGT. The CDR3 sequence: CASSRQGHNSPLHF. CDR3 DNA sequence: TGTGCCAGCAGTCGACAGGGGCATAATTCACCCCTCCACTTT.

This clonotype was seen more than once but under ten times. The V call is TRBV18, the J call TRBJ1-1, with D unresolved. Trimming took off 6 bases at V and 0 bases at J, with 17 bases between the two ends. The CDR3 spans 16 residues. Germline V gene lookup returns CDR1 KGHSH and CDR2 LQKENI. CDR3 in amino acids: CASSRVGSDMNTEAFF. The CDR3 coding sequence is TGTGCCAGCTCCCGGGTCGGCAGCGATATGAACACTGAAGCTTTCTTT.

This clonotype was seen a few times. The chain has TRBV4-3 and TRBJ2-2; maybe TRBD1 (6 bases). From germline, CDR1 is LGHNA and CDR2 YSLEER. The CDR3 is 15 amino acids. Between the trimmed V and J ends, which lost 3 bases and 7 bases, there was a span of 15 bases. CDR3 protein: CASSQGAPGVGELFF. CDR3 DNA sequence: TGCGCCAGCAGCCAGGGGGCCCCAGGGGTCGGGGAGCTGTTTTTT.

This clonotype occurred a few times. The chain employs TRBV5-1 and TRBJ1-3, with unresolved D. Germline CDR1 and CDR2: SGHRS and YFSETQ. V gave up 0 bases and J gave up 4 bases, with 11 bases separating them. This CDR3 spans 15 amino acids. CDR3 sequence reads: CASSLDRPGGNTIYF. Written as DNA, the CDR3 is TGCGCCAGCAGCTTGGACCGGCCTGGCGGAAACACCATATATTTT.